One and the same sample provided the 13 T cell receptor beta chains below, sequenced in a study of cytomegalovirus exposure and HLA in healthy donors. The data were produced by immunoSEQ multiplex PCR, yet TCRdb's version contains in-frame clones alone and is incomplete. The table records 95,000 to 150,000 clones, more than 70% of them present only once. Sequencing was performed on PBMCs. Every receptor here comes from a woman aged 30 to 39 in good health and CMV-seronegative.

The V call is TRBV11-3, the J call TRBJ2-2; 11 nucleotides align to TRBD1. Unmatched junction bases numbered 12, after V lost 5 bases and J lost 4 bases. CDR1 and CDR2 from the germline V gene are SGHNT and YENEEA. The CDR3 is made up of 18 amino acids. Here the CDR3 reads CASSARLGQGESTGELFF. The DNA of the CDR3 is TGTGCCAGCAGCGCAAGGCTGGGACAGGGGGAGAGCACCGGGGAGCTGTTTTTT.

A single count supports this clone. The chain joins TRBV9 to TRBJ1-1; TRBD1 might be the D (6 bases). CDR3 length equals 14 residues. Germline V gives CDR1 SGDLS, CDR2 YYNGEE. V was pared by 4 bases and J by 0 bases, with 10 bases between. DNA for the CDR3: TGTGCCAGCAGCTTCGGACAGTTGAACACTGAAGCTTTCTTT. This gives the protein CASSFGQLNTEAFF.

This chain connects TRBV5-1 to TRBJ2-7; D unclear. V lost 0 bases and J 4 bases, leaving 11 bases between the germline ends. The CDR3 spans 14 residues. CDR1 is SGHRS, CDR2 YFSETQ, per germline. The CDR3 DNA reads as TGCGCCAGCAGCTTGGACGAGGTTCGGTACGAGCAGTACTTC. This gives the protein CASSLDEVRYEQYF. The variable domain in full, with the rest retrieved from reference TRBV5-1 and TRBJ2-7, is KAGVTQTPRYLIKTRGQQVTLSCSPISGHRSVSWYQQTPGQGLQFLFEYFSETQRNKGNFPGRFSGRQFSNSRSEMNVSTLELGDSALYLCASSLDEVRYEQYFGPGTRLTVT.

This chain joins TRBV9 and TRBJ1-5; no clear D. The germline gives CDR1 SGDLS, CDR2 YYNGEE. V lost 0 bases, J lost 0 bases, and 13 bases lay in between. The CDR3 totals 17 residues. The CDR3, as DNA: TGTGCCAGCAGCGTAGGAGGGTCGTGGGATAGCAATCAGCCCCAGCATTTT. This sequence encodes CASSVGGSWDSNQPQHF.

The chain carries TRBV5-1 and TRBJ2-5; D may be TRBD1 (5 bases). From germline, CDR1 is SGHRS and CDR2 YFSETQ. The CDR3 loop spans 13 amino acids. V was trimmed by 2 bases and J by 5 bases, leaving 10 bases between them. Here the CDR3 reads CASSFQGIETQYF. The DNA of the CDR3 is TGCGCCAGCAGCTTCCAGGGTATCGAGACCCAGTACTTC.

This chain connects TRBV9 to TRBJ2-3, with D possibly being TRBD2 (5 bases). Germline V gene lookup returns CDR1 SGDLS and CDR2 YYNGEE. The CDR3 contains 14 residues. The V end was cut by 3 bases, the J end by 4 bases, with 12 bases between. The chain's CDR3 is CASSATSFSDTQYF. CDR3 nucleotide sequence: TGTGCCAGCAGCGCAACTAGTTTCTCAGATACGCAGTATTTT.

This rearrangement joins TRBV5-1 to TRBJ2-3, with 11 bases fitting TRBD2. The CDR3 is 18 residues long. The V gene end was trimmed by 2 bases and the J gene end by 0 bases; junction bases not matched to a gene: 8. Looked up from germline, CDR1 is SGHRS and CDR2 is YFSETQ. CDR3 loop: CASSLDLAGGTSTDTQYF. In nucleotides, the CDR3 is TGCGCCAGCAGCTTAGATCTAGCGGGGGGAACTAGCACAGATACGCAGTATTTT.

This rearrangement joins TRBV13 to TRBJ2-7, with 10 bases identical to TRBD2. CDR1 and CDR2 (germline): PRHDT, FYEKMQ (reference sequence). V shed 5 bases, J shed 3 bases, and the junction held 13 bases outside the gene matches. The CDR3 spans 17 residues. The CDR3 loop is CASSDASGGSKFYEQYF. CDR3 DNA: TGTGCCAGCAGCGATGCTAGCGGGGGCTCTAAATTCTACGAGCAGTACTTC.

The chain couples TRBV5-5 to TRBJ1-1; TRBD1 is a possible D gene (5 bases). Germline lookup yields CDR1 SGHKS and CDR2 YYEKEE (reference sequence). V lost 2 bases to trimming and J lost 4 bases, with 12 bases between them. This CDR3 has 14 amino acids. The DNA for the CDR3 is TGTGCCAGCAGCTTACCTCAGGGAGGCACTGAAGCTTTCTTT. Amino acids: CASSLPQGGTEAFF.

The V and J genes are TRBV9 and TRBJ2-5; a possible D gene is TRBD1 (5 bases). V was pared by 3 bases and J by 5 bases, with 11 bases between. The CDR3 contains 13 residues. CDR1 SGDLS and CDR2 YYNGEE come from the germline V gene. The CDR3 DNA reads as TGTGCCAGCAGCGCGGTGGGGCGGGAGACCCAGTACTTC. Translating gives CASSAVGRETQYF. Complete variable domain (other parts from reference TRBV9 and TRBJ2-5): DSGVTQTPKHLITATGQRVTLRCSPRSGDLSVYWYQQSLDQGLQFLIQYYNGEERAKGNILERFSAQQFPDLHSELNLSSLELGDSALYFCASSAVGRETQYFGPGTRLLVL.

The rearrangement joins TRBV14 to TRBJ2-7; 7 nucleotides match TRBD1. The CDR3 contains 15 residues. CDR1 and CDR2 (germline): SGHDN, FVKESK. The V and J ends lost 5 bases and 3 bases, in that order; junction bases with no gene match: 10. The CDR3 is CASSAQGESVYEQYF. The DNA of the CDR3 is TGTGCCAGCAGCGCCCAGGGGGAAAGTGTCTACGAGCAGTACTTC.

This sequence joins TRBV7-2 and TRBJ2-2; D is unresolved. The length of the CDR3 is 12 residues. The V gene's germline CDR1 is SGHTA and CDR2 FQGNSA. V was cut by 5 bases and J by 7 bases, with 8 bases left in between. The CDR3 bases are TGTGCCAGCAGCCATACACGCGGGGAGCTGTTTTTT. Its protein product is CASSHTRGELFF.

The chain recombines TRBV5-1 with TRBJ1-4; possibly TRBD1 for D (5 bases). The length of the CDR3 is 16 residues. Germline V gene sequence: CDR1 SGHRS, CDR2 YFSETQ. V was trimmed by 0 bases and J by 8 bases, leaving 17 bases between them. The CDR3 spells CASSLGLGVEIEKLFF. CDR3 sequence (DNA): TGCGCCAGCAGCTTGGGACTAGGGGTCGAAATAGAAAAACTGTTTTTT.